This TCR beta chain is from a study of blood T cell repertoires in COVID-19. The wider study: Acute-phase and convalescent COVID-19 samples originated in the United States, Italy and Spain. The cDNA or gDNA used as material had been derived from T cells, B-cell-depleted T cells, or PBMCs.

Recovered Cohort 3 donors showed two negative PCRs, clearance, or symptom resolution. Germline loops: CDR1 LNHDA, CDR2 SQIVND (reference sequence). The CDR3 spans 14 residues. With 7 bases clipped from V and 3 bases from J, the junction kept 6 bases outside the gene matches. Authors' processing steps: Researchers report that nucleated cell counts were estimated from reference gene primer amplification. Clones were sequenced by immunoSEQ multiplex PCR, and TCRdb holds only the in-frame ones, with some missing. The V and J calls and the clone size are those of that table, but D and trimming were determined from the DNA. The sample has over 150,000 clones; under 90% are singletons.

The J gene is TRBJ1-5, the V gene TRBV19, with 7 bases matching TRBD1. The TCR was taken from a woman aged 55-70 years who had recovered from COVID-19. Material: PBMCs or T cells enriched from blood (not recorded which). CDR3 in amino acids: CASMGTVVNQPQHF. The CDR3 DNA reads as TGTGCCAGTATGGGGACAGTAGTCAATCAGCCCCAGCATTTT.